Below are 30 T cell receptor beta chains sequenced from a single sample in a study of T-cell reconstitution after alpha-beta-depleted transplantation in children. During its preparation, the TCRbeta library received unique molecular identifiers. TCRdb independently ran MiXCR on the PCR reads; one entry per CDR3 protein. The sample carries 450,000 to 600,000 distinct CDR3 sequences, 32% recorded once. The material was PBMCs from the stem cell graft donor, obtained from the stem cell graft. These receptors were taken from a human donor who donated a stem cell graft to a child with aplastic anemia.

This rearrangement joins TRBV20-1 to TRBJ2-1; 7 bases fit TRBD2. This CDR3 is 14 amino acids long. V gave up 1 base and J gave up 9 bases; unmatched junction bases: 9. Looked up from germline, CDR1 is DFQATT and CDR2 is SNEGSKA (reference sequence). CDR3 amino acids: CSARGLAGPSEQFF. CDR3 nucleotides: TGCAGTGCTAGAGGATTAGCGGGCCCCTCTGAGCAGTTCTTC.

The J gene is TRBJ2-7, the V gene TRBV5-1, with 8 bases matching TRBD1. The germline CDR1 and CDR2 sequences are SGHRS and YFSETQ. V lost 4 bases, J lost 5 bases, and 14 bases stayed unmatched. The CDR3 is made up of 16 amino acids. CDR3 residues: CASSPGQGSAYHEQYF. As DNA, the CDR3 is TGCGCCAGCAGCCCAGGACAGGGAAGCGCTTACCACGAGCAGTACTTC.

CDR3 DNA sequence: TGCAGTGCTAGAGAGGGCGGACCTGGCTATGGCTACACCTTC. It translates to CSAREGGPGYGYTF. The gene calls are TRBV20-1 and TRBJ1-2; no reliable D call. Germline loops: CDR1 DFQATT, CDR2 SNEGSKA (reference sequence). This CDR3 spans 14 amino acids. Trimming pared 0 bases from V and 4 bases from J, leaving 12 bases between.

The chain is built from TRBV7-3 and TRBJ2-5; 7 bases align to TRBD2. The V gene end was trimmed by 2 bases and the J gene end by 5 bases; junction bases not matched to a gene: 8. Per germline, CDR1 SGHTA and CDR2 FQGTGA. CDR3 length: 15 amino acids. In DNA, the CDR3 is TGTGCCAGCAGCTTAGGGGCAGGGCGGGGGGAGACCCAGTACTTC. It translates to CASSLGAGRGETQYF. Supplemented by reference TRBV7-3 and TRBJ2-5, the full variable domain reads GAGVSQTPSNKVTEKGKYVELRCDPISGHTALYWYRQSLGQGPEFLIYFQGTGAADDSGLPNDRFFAVRPEGSVSTLKIQRTERGDSAVYLCASSLGAGRGETQYFGPGTRLLVL.

This chain uses TRBV20-1 with TRBJ2-5; no definite D call. With 6 bases removed from V and 2 bases from J, the gap between germline ends came to 4 bases. This CDR3 has 10 amino acids. The germline V gene has CDR1 DFQATT and CDR2 SNEGSKA (reference sequence). The DNA for the CDR3 is TGCAGTGCCCAGCAAGAGACCCAGTACTTC. Translated, it gives CSAQQETQYF.

The chain combines TRBV11-2 with TRBJ2-7; perhaps D is TRBD1 or TRBD2 (5 bases each). The CDR3 is made up of 16 amino acids. V was trimmed by 2 bases and J by 2 bases, leaving 16 bases between them. Germline CDR1 is SGHAT and CDR2 is FQNNGV. CDR3 bases: TGTGCCAGCAGCTTACTCATGGGGGACGAACCCTACGAGCAGTACTTC. Amino acid sequence: CASSLLMGDEPYEQYF. The variable domain in full, completed from reference TRBV11-2 and TRBJ2-7, reads EAGVAQSPRYKIIEKRQSVAFWCNPISGHATLYWYQQILGQGPKLLIQFQNNGVVDDSQLPKDRFSAERLKGVDSTLKIQPAKLEDSAVYLCASSLLMGDEPYEQYFGPGTRLTVT.

The table lists this clonotype with a few counts. J is TRBJ1-3 and V is TRBV12-3 or TRBV12-4; D unclear. V was pared by 8 bases and J by 1 base, with 3 bases between. This CDR3 has 11 residues. As DNA, the CDR3 is TGTGCCAGCGGATCTGGAAACACCATATATTTT. Amino acids: CASGSGNTIYF.

The rearrangement links TRBV12-3 or TRBV12-4 to TRBJ1-5; D is uncertain. This CDR3 region has 14 residues. The germline V and J ends were trimmed by 3 bases and 7 bases, with 13 bases remaining between them. The CDR3 nucleotides read TGTGCCAGCAGTTTCCTCGGGAGTACCCAGCCCCAGCATTTT. Translating it yields CASSFLGSTQPQHF.

The table lists this clonotype with a few counts. The chain links TRBV20-1 to TRBJ2-3; the D is unclear. Germline V gene lookup returns CDR1 DFQATT and CDR2 SNEGSKA (reference sequence). Trimming stripped 1 base from V and 2 bases from J, with 13 bases between. CDR3 size: 15 residues. The CDR3 is CSARAERTYTDTQYF. CDR3 coding DNA: TGCAGTGCTAGAGCAGAACGGACCTACACAGATACGCAGTATTTT.

The V and J genes are TRBV20-1 and TRBJ2-5; D uncertain. The V end lost 1 base, the J end lost 1 base, and 10 bases lay between the germline ends. CDR1 is DFQATT, CDR2 SNEGSKA, per germline (reference sequence). This CDR3 region has 14 residues. The CDR3 region is CSARGESVQETQYF. The CDR3 nucleotides read TGCAGTGCTAGAGGGGAATCAGTCCAAGAGACCCAGTACTTC.

The rearrangement uses TRBV7-8 and TRBJ2-3; the D is unclear. The germline V gene encodes CDR1 SGHVS and CDR2 FQNEAQ. Trimming cost V 0 bases and J 2 bases, with 9 bases left between them. This CDR3 contains 15 residues. This CDR3 is CASSLAFDFTDTQYF. CDR3 nucleotide sequence: TGTGCCAGCAGCTTAGCTTTCGACTTCACAGATACGCAGTATTTT.

This chain uses TRBV30 with TRBJ2-7, with D perhaps TRBD1 (6 bases). Looked up from germline, CDR1 is GTSNPN and CDR2 is SVGIG (reference sequence). V was pared by 0 bases and J by 3 bases, with 12 bases between. This CDR3 has 14 residues. CDR3 DNA: TGTGCCTGGAGTGTAGGGGGACAAAACTACGAGCAGTACTTC. Amino acids: CAWSVGGQNYEQYF.

V usage is TRBV28 and J usage is TRBJ1-6; D is unclear. V lost 1 base and J 7 bases, leaving 8 bases between the germline ends. The CDR3 loop spans 14 amino acids. CDR1 is MDHEN and CDR2 is SYDVKM in the germline V gene. The CDR3 here is CASSLSRRNSPLHF. CDR3 DNA sequence: TGTGCCAGCAGTTTATCCAGGCGGAATTCACCCCTCCACTTT.

This chain links TRBV2 with TRBJ1-4; no clear D. Germline V gene lookup returns CDR1 SNHLY and CDR2 FYNNEI. Between the trimmed V and J ends, which lost 2 bases and 7 bases, there was a span of 2 bases. The CDR3 contains 11 residues. The CDR3 bases are TGTGCCAGCAGTGAAAGTGAAAAACTGTTTTTT. As protein: CASSESEKLFF.

This clonotype came up a few times. The rearrangement joins TRBV29-1 to TRBJ1-1; unclear D gene. Trimming cost V 4 bases and J 1 base, with 13 bases left between them. The CDR3 is 14 amino acids. Germline lookup yields CDR1 SQVTM and CDR2 ANQGSEA. The CDR3 DNA reads as TGCAGCGTTGGGGCTCGAACAGAGAACACTGAAGCTTTCTTT. Translating gives CSVGARTENTEAFF.

V gene TRBV27 combines with J gene TRBJ2-3; D is perhaps TRBD2 (6 bases). Trimming removed 6 bases at V and 5 bases at J, with 15 bases between. Germline V CDR1 and CDR2: MNHEY, SMNVEV (reference sequence). This CDR3 has 14 amino acids. CDR3 nucleotides: TGTGCCAGCAGGTCGGGACTGCTTCTAGATACGCAGTATTTT. Translation gives CASRSGLLLDTQYF.

The sample holds a few counts of this clonotype. The chain recombines TRBV15 with TRBJ2-1, with unresolved D. Trimming left V 4 bases short and J 8 bases short, with 9 bases between. This CDR3 has 12 residues. The germline gives CDR1 LNHNV, CDR2 YYDKDF (reference sequence). The CDR3 nucleotides are TGTGCCACCAGCATGGTGGGTGATGAGCAGTTCTTC. It translates to CATSMVGDEQFF.

This clonotype came up a few times. The rearrangement joins TRBV5-1 to TRBJ2-1; 7 bases are a match to TRBD2. Per the germline V gene, CDR1 is SGHRS and CDR2 is YFSETQ. V dropped 5 bases and J dropped 6; count of bases not matched to a gene: 8. CDR3 length equals 14 residues. CDR3 nucleotides: TGCGCCAGCAGAGGCCTAGCGGAACTCAATGAGCAGTTCTTC. Translating it yields CASRGLAELNEQFF. The whole variable domain, filled in from reference TRBV5-1 and TRBJ2-1, reads KAGVTQTPRYLIKTRGQQVTLSCSPISGHRSVSWYQQTPGQGLQFLFEYFSETQRNKGNFPGRFSGRQFSNSRSEMNVSTLELGDSALYLCASRGLAELNEQFFGPGTRLTVL.

This clonotype was observed a few times. The chain carries TRBV29-1 and TRBJ1-1, with D uncertain. The V and J ends lost 2 bases and 2 bases respectively, with 6 bases between them. CDR3 length equals 12 residues. CDR1 is SQVTM and CDR2 is ANQGSEA in the germline V gene. The CDR3 sequence: CSVEWGNTEAFF. The CDR3 nucleotides read TGCAGCGTTGAATGGGGTAACACTGAAGCTTTCTTT.

The rearrangement links TRBV24-1 to TRBJ1-2; 7 positions match TRBD1. The CDR3 has 14 residues. Germline lookup yields CDR1 KGHDR and CDR2 SFDVKD. Trimming took 3 bases from V and 4 from J; bases not matched to a gene: 4. The CDR3, as DNA: TGTGCCACCAGTGATACCCGGGACAGCTATGGCTACACCTTC. This gives the protein CATSDTRDSYGYTF.

Ten or more counts support this clonotype. The chain combines TRBV7-2 with TRBJ2-7; D unresolved. Germline V gives CDR1 SGHTA, CDR2 FQGNSA. V dropped 8 bases and J dropped 4 bases, with 18 bases sitting between them. The CDR3 spans 14 residues. CDR3 bases: TGTGCCAGCTCGTTTTCTGCGGACCTGTACGAGCAGTACTTC. This sequence encodes CASSFSADLYEQYF.

The chain is built from TRBV20-1 and TRBJ2-7; 12 bases are shared with TRBD2. V trimming: 2 bases; J trimming: 7 bases; junction bases outside the gene matches: 3. CDR3 length equals 13 residues. Germline V gene data show CDR1 as DFQATT and CDR2 as SNEGSKA (reference sequence). The CDR3 protein is CSARTSGRLEQYF. CDR3 in DNA: TGCAGTGCTAGAACTAGCGGGAGGCTGGAGCAGTACTTC.

This sequence joins TRBV7-2 and TRBJ2-3; 8 nucleotides line up with TRBD2. This CDR3 is built from 17 residues. Germline loops: CDR1 SGHTA, CDR2 FQGNSA. Trimming took 4 bases from V and 2 from J; bases not matched to a gene: 11. CDR3 sequence (DNA): TGTGCCAGCAGCTCGGGGTGGGCGGGAGGAGACACAGATACGCAGTATTTT. This codes for CASSSGWAGGDTDTQYF.

The chain carries TRBV27 and TRBJ1-2; D possibly corresponds to TRBD1 (5 bases). V dropped 8 bases and J dropped 4 bases, with 17 bases sitting between them. The CDR3 extends over 14 amino acids. Germline CDR1 is MNHEY and CDR2 is SMNVEV (reference sequence). CDR3 sequence reads: CASRLRGAPYGYTF. The DNA of the CDR3 is TGTGCCAGCCGATTGCGAGGGGCACCCTATGGCTACACCTTC.

V usage is TRBV5-6 and J usage is TRBJ2-7; D might be TRBD2 (5 bases). Per the germline V gene, CDR1 is SGHDT and CDR2 is YYEEEE. The CDR3 length is 12 residues. V gave up 4 bases and J gave up 6 bases, with 11 bases separating them. The CDR3 sequence is CASSPIAFEQYF. In nucleotides, the CDR3 is TGTGCCAGCAGCCCCATAGCGTTCGAGCAGTACTTC.

The J gene is TRBJ2-2, the V gene TRBV3-1; 10 nucleotides agree with TRBD2. Germline CDR1 is LGHDT and CDR2 is YNNKEL (reference sequence). Unmatched junction bases numbered 15, after V lost 8 bases and J lost 6 bases. The length of the CDR3 is 17 residues. CDR3 sequence: CASSQETSGTRAGELFF. DNA of the CDR3: TGTGCCAGCTCCCAAGAAACTAGCGGGACAAGGGCCGGGGAGCTGTTTTTT.

CDR3 residues: CASSLVLRQGVLDTQYF. Here the CDR3 DNA reads TGTGCCAGCAGCTTGGTCTTGAGACAGGGAGTGTTGGATACGCAGTATTTT. The chain is built from TRBV5-5 and TRBJ2-3; 7 bases map to TRBD1. Germline loops: CDR1 SGHKS, CDR2 YYEKEE (reference sequence). The CDR3 consists of 17 residues. After removal of 0 bases from V and 6 bases from J, the junction contained 13 bases not matched to a gene.

This clonotype was counted a few times. The chain links TRBV7-2 to TRBJ2-7, with D unclear. Germline-derived CDR1 and CDR2 are SGHTA and FQGNSA. V was pared by 3 bases and J by 5 bases, with 8 bases between. This CDR3 is 12 amino acids long. The CDR3 DNA reads as TGTGCCAGCAGCTTCCCCTTCGACGAGCAGTACTTC. This encodes CASSFPFDEQYF.

This clonotype has more than one count but fewer than ten. This sequence joins TRBV29-1 and TRBJ2-1; possibly TRBD1 for D (7 bases). The CDR3 runs to 15 residues. Per germline, CDR1 SQVTM and CDR2 ANQGSEA. V lost 3 bases, J lost 1 base, and 13 bases lay in between. CDR3 DNA sequence: TGCAGCGTTGATGAACAGGGGAGGTCCTACAATGAGCAGTTCTTC. Its translation is CSVDEQGRSYNEQFF.

A remark on this clonotype: The junction shows a germline mismatch at one end, possibly a read error. The chain carries TRBV5-5 and TRBJ1-1; D is unresolved. CDR1 and CDR2 from the germline V gene are SGHKS and YYEKEE (reference sequence). This CDR3 has 13 residues. The CDR3, as DNA: TGTCCCAGCAGCTTGGGATTGGGGACTGAAGCTTTCTTT. This gives the protein CPSSLGLGTEAFF.